Shown below are 9 T cell receptor beta chains from a single sample sequenced in a study of T cell responses to AZD1222 COVID-19 vaccine. TCRdb's copy holds only in-frame clones and misses some; the assay was immunoSEQ multiplex PCR. The top ten hold around 3.8% of the sample, which has 120,000 to 150,000 clones, around 93% seen once. The sequencing used peripheral blood, collected 28 days after the second AZD1222 dose. All receptors come from an adult who received the AZD1222 COVID-19 vaccine.

This chain connects TRBV5-6 to TRBJ2-5; D may correspond to TRBD1 or TRBD2 (6 bases each). Trimming pared 8 bases from V and 5 bases from J, leaving 16 bases between. Germline CDR1 reads SGHDT; CDR2 reads YYEEEE. This CDR3 is built from 13 residues. Here the CDR3 DNA reads TGTGCCAGTTCCCTGGGGGGCGCGGAGACCCAGTACTTC. Translated, it gives CASSLGGAETQYF.

The chain combines TRBV10-3 with TRBJ2-2; TRBD2 agrees at 9 bases. The V gene end was trimmed by 9 bases and the J gene end by 7 bases; junction bases not matched to a gene: 9. Per the germline V gene, CDR1 is ENHRY and CDR2 is SYGVKD. The CDR3 loop spans 14 amino acids. The CDR3 coding sequence is TGTGCCATAAGCGCGGGGGGGCCCGTCGGGGAGCTGTTTTTT. It translates to CAISAGGPVGELFF.

The chain has TRBV5-6 and TRBJ1-1, with a tentative D call TRBD1 (5 bases). Germline CDR1 is SGHDT and CDR2 is YYEEEE. The CDR3 has 16 residues. With 0 bases removed from V and 1 base from J, the gap between germline ends came to 13 bases. This CDR3 is CASSLEFRQGNTEAFF. DNA of the CDR3: TGTGCCAGCAGCTTGGAGTTTAGGCAGGGGAACACTGAAGCTTTCTTT.

This chain links TRBV6-1 with TRBJ1-6, with D uncertain. Germline-derived CDR1 and CDR2 are MNHNS and SASEGT. The CDR3 sequence is 16 residues long. V was cut by 3 bases and J by 7 bases, with 16 bases left in between. The CDR3, as DNA: TGTGCCAGCAGTGACCAAGTTGCCGGGATGAATTCACCCCTCCACTTT. Amino acid sequence: CASSDQVAGMNSPLHF.

The chain has TRBV27 and TRBJ2-7; unclear D gene. The CDR3 extends over 14 amino acids. V lost 3 bases and J 5 bases, leaving 14 bases between the germline ends. Germline V lookup: CDR1 MNHEY, CDR2 SMNVEV (reference sequence). The CDR3 sequence is CASSLSLFGNEQYF. In DNA form, the CDR3 reads TGTGCCAGCAGTTTGTCTCTTTTCGGAAACGAGCAGTACTTC.

The chain employs TRBV29-1 and TRBJ2-7; tentatively, D is TRBD1 (6 bases). Deletions cut 3 bases from V and 4 bases from J, with 16 bases between. The CDR3 is 14 amino acids. Germline values: CDR1 SQVTM, CDR2 ANQGSEA. The CDR3 DNA sequence: TGCAGCGTTGATTCGTCAGGGGAAGGATACGAGCAGTACTTC. Translating it yields CSVDSSGEGYEQYF.

J is TRBJ1-3 and V is TRBV10-3; tentatively, D is TRBD1 (6 bases). CDR1 and CDR2 from the germline V gene are ENHRY and SYGVKD. Trimming took 6 bases from V and 1 from J, leaving 13 bases between them. The CDR3 runs to 15 residues. The CDR3 sequence is CAISKLDSSGNTIYF. Written as DNA, the CDR3 is TGTGCCATCAGCAAGCTGGACAGTTCTGGAAACACCATATATTTT.

This clone is a singleton in its sample. The chain has TRBV4-3 and TRBJ2-2; 11 bases match TRBD2. Germline trimming cut 2 bases from V and 6 bases from J; bases unmatched to any gene: 5. The CDR3 contains 16 residues. From germline, CDR1 is LGHNA and CDR2 YSLEER. The CDR3 region has the DNA TGCGCCAGCAGCCAACTAGCGGGAGGTTCGGCCGGGGAGCTGTTTTTT. Translation gives CASSQLAGGSAGELFF.

This chain joins TRBV5-1 and TRBJ2-5; 15 nucleotides line up with TRBD2. The CDR3 runs 18 residues. Germline V gene lookup returns CDR1 SGHRS and CDR2 YFSETQ. V shed 4 bases and J 3 bases; nucleotides not matched to a gene: 10. CDR3: CASSPGVGLAGGKETQYF. In nucleotides, the CDR3 is TGCGCCAGCAGCCCTGGCGTGGGACTAGCGGGGGGCAAAGAGACCCAGTACTTC.